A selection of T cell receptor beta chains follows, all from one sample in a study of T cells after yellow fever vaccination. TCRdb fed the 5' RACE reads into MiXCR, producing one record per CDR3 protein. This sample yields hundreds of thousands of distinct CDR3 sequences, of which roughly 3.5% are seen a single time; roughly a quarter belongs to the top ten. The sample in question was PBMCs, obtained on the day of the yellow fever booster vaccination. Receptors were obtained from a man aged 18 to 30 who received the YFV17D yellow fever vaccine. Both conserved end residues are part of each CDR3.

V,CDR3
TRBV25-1,CATSWATIHEQYF
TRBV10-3,CAISGQGDWTEAFF
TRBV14,CASSQIEGGPGDTQYF
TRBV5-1,CASSLAGTGSSPLHF
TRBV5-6,CASSIPGQAYNEQFF
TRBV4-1,CASSQAPGVKGEQYF
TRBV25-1,CASLDGKTEAFF
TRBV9,CASSSYYRGQNTEAFF
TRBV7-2,CASSLQGYYEQYF
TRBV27,CASSFSMSGRQFF
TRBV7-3,CASSLFPWDIREQFF
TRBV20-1,CSGDWDFTDTQYF
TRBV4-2,CASSASGTGNTGELFF
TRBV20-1,CSALSGDEQYF
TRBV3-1,CASSQVDGRGADTQYF
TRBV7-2,CASSLGPLYNEQFF
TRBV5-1,CASSLETGTNEKLFF
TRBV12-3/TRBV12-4,CASTRTDRGNAGELFF
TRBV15,CATSRRPTDTQYF
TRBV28,CASIQGINQPQHF
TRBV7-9,CASRKLADTDTQYF
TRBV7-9,CASSKGVQPQHF
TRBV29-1,CSVGGGYGYTF
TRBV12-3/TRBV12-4,CASSLRAGGSTDTQYF
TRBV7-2,CASTGQRNTEAFF
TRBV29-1,CSVEGKDEKLFF
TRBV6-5,CASSYSNGLWGYTF
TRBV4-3,CASSSSGTITDTQYF
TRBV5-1,CASSLASAPGSPLHF
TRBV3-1,CASSLLGQGGYGYTF
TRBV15,CATSGPREAGELFF
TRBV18,CASSRRSGNAEAFF
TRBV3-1,CASSQDAGSYGYTF
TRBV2,CASSFGGSRDEQFF
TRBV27,CASSLADGYQETQYF
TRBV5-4,CASSLQGTTTDTQYF
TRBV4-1,CASSQNGTLHF
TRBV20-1,CSARDRASGQSLYNEQFF
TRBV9,CASSVGPTSQETQYF
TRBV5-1,CASSFASGYEQYF
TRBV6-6,CASTHTAFGYTF
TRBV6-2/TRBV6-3,CASSHRADGEQFF
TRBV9,CASSALLAGGTDTQYF
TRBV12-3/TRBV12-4,CASSGWGEPYNEQFF
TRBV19,CASSIEAGGVYTEAFF
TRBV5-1,CASSPYYEQYF
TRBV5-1,CASGPPGRLVGYTF
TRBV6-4,CASSKTGGRGTEAFF
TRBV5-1,CASSLGPSGGPTDTQYF
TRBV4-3,CASSQDHSDWAPQHF
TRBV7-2,CASSRGGPGNTIYF
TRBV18,CASSPSDSRGSTF
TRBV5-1,CASSFGKNYGYNF